This T cell receptor (beta chain) was sequenced in a study of low-dose radiotherapy and immunotherapy resistance in tumors. Study-wide context: Per fraction, Cohort 2 was given 1 Gy every two weeks, accumulating a total of 13 Gy over 26 weeks. At a dose of 200 mg/m2, intravenous cyclophosphamide was given every two weeks, one day before radiation and immunotherapy.

The time point was: before trial treatment. As their treatment, donors received nivolumab, ipilimumab, aspirin, low-dose cyclophosphamide and low-dose radiotherapy. This clonotype was detected ten times or more. The CDR3 totals 16 residues. CDR1 is LNHDA and CDR2 is SQIVND in the germline V gene (reference sequence). The V segment lost 3 bases and the J segment 3 bases; nucleotides outside the gene matches: 2. TRAV and TRBV primers primed cDNA for both TCRalpha and TCRbeta. TCR amplification used roughly 21 PCR cycles, a constant-region primer and a V-primer adapter. TCRdb called the reads again in MiXCR, with one record for every CDR3 protein. Here the sample spans 85,000 to 95,000 distinct CDR3 sequences, 9.4% being singletons.

Sequenced material: PBMCs, taken before treatment. This receptor was taken from a male donor with prostate cancer. This chain joins TRBV19 and TRBJ2-1; 13 nucleotides agree with TRBD2. The DNA of the CDR3 is TGTGCCAGTAGTATCCGACTAGCGGGAGGCTACAATGAGCAGTTCTTC. Translated, it gives CASSIRLAGGYNEQFF.